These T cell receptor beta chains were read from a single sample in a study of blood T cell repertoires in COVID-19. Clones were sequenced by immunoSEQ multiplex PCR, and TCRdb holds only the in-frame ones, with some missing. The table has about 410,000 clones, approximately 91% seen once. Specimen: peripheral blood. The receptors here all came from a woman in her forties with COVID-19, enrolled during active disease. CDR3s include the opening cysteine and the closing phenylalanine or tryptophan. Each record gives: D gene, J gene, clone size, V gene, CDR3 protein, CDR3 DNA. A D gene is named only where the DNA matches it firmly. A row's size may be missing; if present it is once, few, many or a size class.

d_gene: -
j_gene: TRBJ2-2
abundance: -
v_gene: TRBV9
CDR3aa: CASSVEQGNTGELFF
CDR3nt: TGTGCCAGCAGCGTAGAACAGGGGAACACCGGGGAGCTGTTTTTT

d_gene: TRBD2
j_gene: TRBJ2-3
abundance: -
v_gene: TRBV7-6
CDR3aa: CASSPTLAGSTDTQYF
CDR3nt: TGTGCCAGCAGCCCCACCCTAGCGGGGAGCACAGATACGCAGTATTTT

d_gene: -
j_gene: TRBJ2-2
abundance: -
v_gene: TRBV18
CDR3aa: CASSPRLWNTGELFF
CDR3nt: TGTGCCAGCTCACCTCGTCTCTGGAACACCGGGGAGCTGTTTTTT

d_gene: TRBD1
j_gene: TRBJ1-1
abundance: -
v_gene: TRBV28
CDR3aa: CASSSTGTGSAFF
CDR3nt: TGTGCCAGCAGTTCTACCGGGACAGGGAGCGCTTTCTTT

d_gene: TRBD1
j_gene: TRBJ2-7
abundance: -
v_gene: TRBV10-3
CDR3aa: CATRRDREISYEQYF
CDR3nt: TGTGCCACGCGCCGGGACAGGGAAATTTCCTACGAGCAGTACTTC

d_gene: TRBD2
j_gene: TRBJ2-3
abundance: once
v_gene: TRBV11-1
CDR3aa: CASSLDSGRSLDTQYF
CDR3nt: TGTGCCAGCAGCTTAGACAGCGGGAGATCCCTAGATACGCAGTATTTT

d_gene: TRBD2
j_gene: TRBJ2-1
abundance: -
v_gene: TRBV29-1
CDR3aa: CSVRVLAGISYNEQFF
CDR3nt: TGCAGCGTTAGGGTGCTAGCGGGAATTTCCTACAATGAGCAGTTCTTC

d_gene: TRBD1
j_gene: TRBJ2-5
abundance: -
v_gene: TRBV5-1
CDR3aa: CASTYQGQAQETQYF
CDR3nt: TGCGCCAGCACTTACCAGGGACAGGCGCAAGAGACCCAGTACTTC

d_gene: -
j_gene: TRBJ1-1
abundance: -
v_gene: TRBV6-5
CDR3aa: CASSYAQGNTEAFF
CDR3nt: TGTGCCAGCAGTTACGCACAGGGGAACACTGAAGCTTTCTTT

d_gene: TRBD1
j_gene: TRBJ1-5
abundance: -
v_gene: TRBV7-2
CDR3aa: CASSSTRGPLHGNQPQHF
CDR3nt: TGTGCCAGCAGCTCCACTAGGGGGCCCCTCCATGGCAATCAGCCCCAGCATTTT

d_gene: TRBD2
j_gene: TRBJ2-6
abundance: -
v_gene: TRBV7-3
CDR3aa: CASSPTGGAVGANVLTF
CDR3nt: TGTGCCAGCAGCCCCACCGGGGGGGCGGTGGGGGCCAACGTCCTGACTTTC

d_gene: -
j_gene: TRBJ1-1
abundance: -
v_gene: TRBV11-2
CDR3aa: CASSLTGRPETEAFF
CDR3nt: TGTGCCAGCAGCTTAACAGGTCGCCCGGAGACTGAAGCTTTCTTT

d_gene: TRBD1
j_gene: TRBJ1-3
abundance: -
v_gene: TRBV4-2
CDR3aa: CASSGGTGWRNTIYF
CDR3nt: TGTGCCAGCAGCGGGGGGACAGGGTGGAGAAACACCATATATTTT